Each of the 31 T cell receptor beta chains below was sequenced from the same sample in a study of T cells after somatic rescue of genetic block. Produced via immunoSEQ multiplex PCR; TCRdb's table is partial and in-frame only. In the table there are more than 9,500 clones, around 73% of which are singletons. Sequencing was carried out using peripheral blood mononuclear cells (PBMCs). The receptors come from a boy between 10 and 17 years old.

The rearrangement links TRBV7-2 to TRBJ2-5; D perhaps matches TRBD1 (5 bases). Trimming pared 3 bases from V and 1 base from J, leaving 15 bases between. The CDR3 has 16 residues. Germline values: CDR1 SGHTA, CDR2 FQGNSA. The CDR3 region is CASSFQLTVRQETQYF. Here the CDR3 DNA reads TGTGCCAGCAGCTTTCAGCTGACAGTGCGCCAAGAGACCCAGTACTTC.

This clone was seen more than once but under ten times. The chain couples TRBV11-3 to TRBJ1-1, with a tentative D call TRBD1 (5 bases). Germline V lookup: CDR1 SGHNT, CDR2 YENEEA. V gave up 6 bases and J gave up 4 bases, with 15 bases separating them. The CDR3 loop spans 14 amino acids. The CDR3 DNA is TGTGCCAGCAGGGGGCCCGGCCGGCGCACTGAAGCTTTCTTT. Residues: CASRGPGRRTEAFF.

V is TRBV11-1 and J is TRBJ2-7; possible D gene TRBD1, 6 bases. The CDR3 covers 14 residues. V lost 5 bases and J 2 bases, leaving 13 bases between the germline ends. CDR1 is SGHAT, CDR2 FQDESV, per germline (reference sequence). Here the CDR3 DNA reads TGTGCCAGCAGCCCCAAGGGGGTTGCCTACGAGCAGTACTTC. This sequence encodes CASSPKGVAYEQYF.

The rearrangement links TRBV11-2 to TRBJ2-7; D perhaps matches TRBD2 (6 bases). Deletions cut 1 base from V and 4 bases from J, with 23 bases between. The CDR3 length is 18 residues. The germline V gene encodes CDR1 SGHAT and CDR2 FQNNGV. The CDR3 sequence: CASSLVALGPGTQYEQYF. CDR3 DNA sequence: TGTGCCAGCAGCTTAGTGGCCCTTGGCCCCGGGACTCAGTACGAGCAGTACTTC.

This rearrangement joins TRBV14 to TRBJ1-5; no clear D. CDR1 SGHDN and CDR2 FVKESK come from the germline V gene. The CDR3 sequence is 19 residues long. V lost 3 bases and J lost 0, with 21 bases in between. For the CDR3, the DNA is TGTGCCAGCAGCCAGGATTTGGCTGGGTTGAGGTATAGCAATCAGCCCCAGCATTTT. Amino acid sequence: CASSQDLAGLRYSNQPQHF.

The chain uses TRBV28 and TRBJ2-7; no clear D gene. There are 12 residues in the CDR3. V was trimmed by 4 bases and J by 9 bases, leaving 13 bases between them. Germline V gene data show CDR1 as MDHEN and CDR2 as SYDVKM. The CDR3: CASSYDLGTQYF. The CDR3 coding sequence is TGTGCCAGCAGTTACGACTTGGGAACGCAGTACTTC. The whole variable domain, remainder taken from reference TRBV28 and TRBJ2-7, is DVKVTQSSRYLVKRTGEKVFLECVQDMDHENMFWYRQDPGLGLRLIYFSYDVKMKEKGDIPEGYSVSREKKERFSLILESASTNQTSMYLCASSYDLGTQYFGPGTRLTVT.

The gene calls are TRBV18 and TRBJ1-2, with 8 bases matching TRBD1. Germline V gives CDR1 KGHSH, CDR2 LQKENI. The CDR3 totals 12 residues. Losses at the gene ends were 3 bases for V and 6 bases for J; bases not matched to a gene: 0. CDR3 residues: CASSPTGDGYTF. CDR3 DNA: TGTGCCAGCTCACCGACAGGGGATGGCTACACCTTC. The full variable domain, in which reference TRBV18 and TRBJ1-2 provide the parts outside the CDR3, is NAGVMQNPRHLVRRRGQEARLRCSPMKGHSHVYWYRQLPEEGLKFMVYLQKENIIDESGMPKERFSAEFPKEGPSILRIQQVVRGDSAAYFCASSPTGDGYTFGSGTRLTVV.

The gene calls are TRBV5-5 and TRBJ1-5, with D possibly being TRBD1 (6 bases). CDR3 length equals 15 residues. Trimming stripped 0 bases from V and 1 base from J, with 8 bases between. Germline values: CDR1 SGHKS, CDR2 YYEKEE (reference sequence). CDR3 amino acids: CASSLAGDSNQPQHF. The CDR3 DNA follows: TGTGCCAGCAGCTTGGCAGGGGACAGCAATCAGCCCCAGCATTTT. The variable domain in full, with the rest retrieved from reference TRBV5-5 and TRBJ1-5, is DAGVTQSPTHLIKTRGQQVTLRCSPISGHKSVSWYQQVLGQGPQFIFQYYEKEERGRGNFPDRFSARQFPNYSSELNVNALLLGDSALYLCASSLAGDSNQPQHFGDGTRLSIL.

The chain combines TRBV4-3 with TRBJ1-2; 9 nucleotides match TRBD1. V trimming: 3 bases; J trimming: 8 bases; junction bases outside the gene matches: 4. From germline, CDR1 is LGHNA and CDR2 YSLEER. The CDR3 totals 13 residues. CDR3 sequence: CASSHRTGVGYTF. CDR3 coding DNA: TGCGCCAGCAGCCACAGGACAGGGGTAGGCTACACCTTC.

The CDR3 sequence is CASSVEAVAAGELFF. Here the CDR3 DNA reads TGTGCCAGCAGCGTAGAGGCAGTTGCGGCCGGGGAGCTGTTTTTT. The chain employs TRBV9 and TRBJ2-2, with D unresolved. The CDR3 covers 15 residues. The V gene's germline CDR1 is SGDLS and CDR2 YYNGEE. V was cut by 0 bases and J by 6 bases, with 12 bases left in between.

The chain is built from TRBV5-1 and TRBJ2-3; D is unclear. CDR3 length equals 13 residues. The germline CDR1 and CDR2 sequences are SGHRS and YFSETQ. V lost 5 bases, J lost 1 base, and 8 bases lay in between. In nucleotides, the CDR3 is TGCGCCAGCAGGGATATACGCACAGATACGCAGTATTTT. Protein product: CASRDIRTDTQYF.

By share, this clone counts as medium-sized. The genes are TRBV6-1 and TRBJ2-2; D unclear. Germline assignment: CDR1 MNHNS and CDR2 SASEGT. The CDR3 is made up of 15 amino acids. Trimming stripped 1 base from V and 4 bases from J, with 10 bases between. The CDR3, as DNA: TGTGCCAGCAGTGAAGAGGGATTGGTCACCGGGGAGCTGTTTTTT. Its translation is CASSEEGLVTGELFF.

The CDR3 DNA follows: TGTGCCAGCAGTGACATGGTCCTAGGTTCAGATACGCAGTATTTT. This translates into CASSDMVLGSDTQYF. V is TRBV28 and J is TRBJ2-3; no definite D call. Germline V gene data show CDR1 as MDHEN and CDR2 as SYDVKM. The CDR3 sequence is 15 residues long. V lost 5 bases and J 4 bases, leaving 16 bases between the germline ends.

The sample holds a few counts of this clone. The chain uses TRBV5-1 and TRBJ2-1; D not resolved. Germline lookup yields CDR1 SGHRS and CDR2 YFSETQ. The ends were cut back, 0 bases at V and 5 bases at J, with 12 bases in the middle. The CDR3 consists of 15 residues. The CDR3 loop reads CASSLVSSAHNEQFF. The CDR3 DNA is TGCGCCAGCAGCTTGGTTTCGAGCGCTCACAATGAGCAGTTCTTC.

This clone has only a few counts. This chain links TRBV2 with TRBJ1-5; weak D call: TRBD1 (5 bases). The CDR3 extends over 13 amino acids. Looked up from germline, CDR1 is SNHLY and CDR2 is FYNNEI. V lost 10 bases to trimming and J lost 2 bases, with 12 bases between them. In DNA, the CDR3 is TGTGCCACCAGGGACTTTCGCAATCAGCCCCAGCATTTT. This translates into CATRDFRNQPQHF.

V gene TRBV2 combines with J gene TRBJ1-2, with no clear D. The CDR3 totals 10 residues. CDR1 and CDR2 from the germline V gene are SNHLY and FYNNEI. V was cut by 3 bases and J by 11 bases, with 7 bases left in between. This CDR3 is CASSDGRYTF. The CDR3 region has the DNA TGTGCCAGCAGTGACGGCCGATACACCTTC.

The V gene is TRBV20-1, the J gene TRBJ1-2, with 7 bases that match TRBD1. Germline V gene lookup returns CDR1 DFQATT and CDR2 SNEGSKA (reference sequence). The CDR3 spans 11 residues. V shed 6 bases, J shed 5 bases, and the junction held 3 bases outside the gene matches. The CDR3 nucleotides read TGCAGTGCGGAGACAGGGTATGGCTACACCTTC. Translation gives CSAETGYGYTF.

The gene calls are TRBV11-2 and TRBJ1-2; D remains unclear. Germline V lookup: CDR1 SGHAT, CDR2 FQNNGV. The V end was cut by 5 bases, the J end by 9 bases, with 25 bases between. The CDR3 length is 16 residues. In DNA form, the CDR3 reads TGTGCCAGCAGCGTCCTATCGGGTCCCCGTTTCAATCGCTACACCTTC. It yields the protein CASSVLSGPRFNRYTF.

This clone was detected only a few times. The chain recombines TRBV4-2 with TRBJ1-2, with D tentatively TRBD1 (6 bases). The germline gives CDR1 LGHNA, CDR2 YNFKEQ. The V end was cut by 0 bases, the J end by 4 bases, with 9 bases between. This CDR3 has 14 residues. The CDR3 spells CASSQDYRAYGYTF. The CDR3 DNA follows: TGTGCCAGCAGCCAAGATTACAGGGCCTATGGCTACACCTTC.

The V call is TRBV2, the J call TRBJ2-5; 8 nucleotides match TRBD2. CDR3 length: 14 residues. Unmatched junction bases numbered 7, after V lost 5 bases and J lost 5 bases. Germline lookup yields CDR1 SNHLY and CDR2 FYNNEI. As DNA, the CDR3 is TGTGCCAGCAGTTCCCGGGAGGGCGGCGAGACCCAGTACTTC. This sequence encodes CASSSREGGETQYF.

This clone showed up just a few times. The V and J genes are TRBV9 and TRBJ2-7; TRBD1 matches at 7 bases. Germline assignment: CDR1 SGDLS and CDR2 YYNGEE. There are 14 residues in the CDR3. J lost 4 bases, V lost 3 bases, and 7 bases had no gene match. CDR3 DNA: TGTGCCAGCAGCGCTCGGGACAGTCGATACGAGCAGTACTTC. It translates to CASSARDSRYEQYF.

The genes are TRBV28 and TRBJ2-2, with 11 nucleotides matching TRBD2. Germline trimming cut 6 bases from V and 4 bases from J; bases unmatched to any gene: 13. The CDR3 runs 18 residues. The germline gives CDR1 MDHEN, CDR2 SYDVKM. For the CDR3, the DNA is TGTGCCAGCAGGCTCTATTTCGGTAGCGGGAGGGCCACCGGGGAGCTGTTTTTT. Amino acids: CASRLYFGSGRATGELFF.

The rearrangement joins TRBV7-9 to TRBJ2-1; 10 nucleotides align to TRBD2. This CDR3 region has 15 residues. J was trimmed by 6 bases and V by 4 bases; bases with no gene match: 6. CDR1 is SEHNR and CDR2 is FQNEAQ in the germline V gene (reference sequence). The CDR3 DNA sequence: TGTGCCAGCAGCTCTCCCGGGACTAGCGTCAATGAGCAGTTCTTC. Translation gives CASSSPGTSVNEQFF.

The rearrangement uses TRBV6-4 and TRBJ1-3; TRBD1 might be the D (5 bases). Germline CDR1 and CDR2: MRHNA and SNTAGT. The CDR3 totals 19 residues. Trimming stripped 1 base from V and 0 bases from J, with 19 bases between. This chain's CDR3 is CASSDFRRTGTDSGNTIYF. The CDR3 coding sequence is TGTGCCAGCAGTGACTTTCGGAGAACGGGGACGGACTCTGGAAACACCATATATTTT.

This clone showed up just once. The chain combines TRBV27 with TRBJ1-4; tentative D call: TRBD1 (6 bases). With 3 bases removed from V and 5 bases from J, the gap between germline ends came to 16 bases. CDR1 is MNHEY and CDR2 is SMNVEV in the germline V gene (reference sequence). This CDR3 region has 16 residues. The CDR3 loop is CASSFLFGRGNEKLFF. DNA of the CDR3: TGTGCCAGCAGTTTTCTTTTTGGTAGGGGGAATGAAAAACTGTTTTTT.

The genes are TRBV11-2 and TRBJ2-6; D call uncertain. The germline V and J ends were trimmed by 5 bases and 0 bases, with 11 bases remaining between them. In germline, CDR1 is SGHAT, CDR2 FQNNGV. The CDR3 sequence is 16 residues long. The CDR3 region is CASSRTAHSGANVLTF. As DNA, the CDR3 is TGTGCCAGCAGCCGTACAGCCCACTCTGGGGCCAACGTCCTGACTTTC. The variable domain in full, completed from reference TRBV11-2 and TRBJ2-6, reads EAGVAQSPRYKIIEKRQSVAFWCNPISGHATLYWYQQILGQGPKLLIQFQNNGVVDDSQLPKDRFSAERLKGVDSTLKIQPAKLEDSAVYLCASSRTAHSGANVLTFGAGSRLTVL.

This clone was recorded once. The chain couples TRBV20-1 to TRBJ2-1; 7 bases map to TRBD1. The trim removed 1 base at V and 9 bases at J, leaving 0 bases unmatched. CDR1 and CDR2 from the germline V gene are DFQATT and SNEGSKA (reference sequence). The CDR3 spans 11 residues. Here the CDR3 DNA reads TGCAGTGCTAGAGCAGGGGGTGAGCAGTTCTTC. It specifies CSARAGGEQFF.

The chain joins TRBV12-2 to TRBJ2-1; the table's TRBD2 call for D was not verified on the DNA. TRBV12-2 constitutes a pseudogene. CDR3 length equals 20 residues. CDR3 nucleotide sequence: TGTGCAAGTCGCTTTACGCCGGGACTAGCGGGCCTTTTTCCACTCAATGAGCAGTTCTTC. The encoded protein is CASRFTPGLAGLFPLNEQFF.

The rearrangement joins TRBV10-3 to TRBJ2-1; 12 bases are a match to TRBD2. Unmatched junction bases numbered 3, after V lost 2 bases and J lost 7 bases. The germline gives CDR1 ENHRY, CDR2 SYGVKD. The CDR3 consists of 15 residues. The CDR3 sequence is CAISEPGTSGNEQFF. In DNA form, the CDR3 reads TGTGCCATCAGTGAGCCCGGGACTAGCGGGAATGAGCAGTTCTTC.

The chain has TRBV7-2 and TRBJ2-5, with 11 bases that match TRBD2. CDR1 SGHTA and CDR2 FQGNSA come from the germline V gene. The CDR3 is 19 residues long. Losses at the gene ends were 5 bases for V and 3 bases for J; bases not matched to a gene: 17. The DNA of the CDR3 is TGTGCCAGCAGCCCTTACCACCGACTAGCGGGGATGATAAAAGAGACCCAGTACTTC. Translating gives CASSPYHRLAGMIKETQYF. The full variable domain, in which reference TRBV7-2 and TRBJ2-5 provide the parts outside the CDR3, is GAGVSQSPSNKVTEKGKDVELRCDPISGHTALYWYRQSLGQGLEFLIYFQGNSAPDKSGLPSDRFSAERTGGSVSTLTIQRTQQEDSAVYLCASSPYHRLAGMIKETQYFGPGTRLLVL.

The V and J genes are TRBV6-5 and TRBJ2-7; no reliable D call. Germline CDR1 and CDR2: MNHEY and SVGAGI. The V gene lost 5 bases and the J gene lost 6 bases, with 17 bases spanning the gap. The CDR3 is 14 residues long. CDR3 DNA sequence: TGTGCCAGCAGTGACCCCTGGGGAAGTGGCGAGCAGTACTTC. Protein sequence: CASSDPWGSGEQYF.